The present T cell receptor beta chain was sequenced within a study of blood T cell repertoires in COVID-19. On the study more broadly: The origin of the acute and convalescent COVID-19 samples was the United States, Italy and Spain.

Germline CDR1 reads SGHTA; CDR2 reads FQGNSA. This CDR3 is built from 16 residues. V was clipped by 1 base and J by 8 bases; unmatched bases: 3. Under the authors' procedure: Estimates of nucleated cell counts were drawn from the amplification of reference gene primers. TCRdb's table, derived via immunoSEQ multiplex PCR, lists solely in-frame clones and lacks some. From that table come the V and J calls and clone size; the DNA was used to work out D and trimming. Counted here are under 95,000 clones, approximately 86% occurring once; the ten biggest clones make up roughly 5.1%. The chain uses TRBV7-2 and TRBJ2-1; 15 positions agree with TRBD2. The receptor's source is a man aged 35-49 years with acute or convalescent COVID-19. The sample consisted of peripheral blood. The CDR3 reads CASSLEGTSGRYEQFF. CDR3 bases: TGTGCCAGCAGCTTAGAGGGGACTAGCGGGAGGTATGAGCAGTTCTTC.